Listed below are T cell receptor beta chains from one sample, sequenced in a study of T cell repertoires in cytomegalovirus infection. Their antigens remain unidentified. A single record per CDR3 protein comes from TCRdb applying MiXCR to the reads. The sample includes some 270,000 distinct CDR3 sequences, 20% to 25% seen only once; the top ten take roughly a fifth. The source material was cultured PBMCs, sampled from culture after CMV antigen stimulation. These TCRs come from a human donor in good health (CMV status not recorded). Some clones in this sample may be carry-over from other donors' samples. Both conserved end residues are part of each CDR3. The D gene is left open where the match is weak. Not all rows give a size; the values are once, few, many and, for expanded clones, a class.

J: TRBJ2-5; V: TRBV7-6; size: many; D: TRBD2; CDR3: CASSAQTSGQETQYF; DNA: TGTGCCAGCAGCGCGCAGACTAGCGGACAAGAGACCCAGTACTTC
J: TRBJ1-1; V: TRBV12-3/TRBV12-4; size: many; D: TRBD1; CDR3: CASSPNVGQHTEAFF; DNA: TGTGCCAGCAGTCCCAACGTGGGACAGCACACTGAAGCTTTCTTT
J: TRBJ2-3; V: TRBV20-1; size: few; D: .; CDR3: CSASRQVLMGTQYF; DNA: TGCAGTGCTAGTAGACAGGTCTTGATGGGTACGCAGTATTTT
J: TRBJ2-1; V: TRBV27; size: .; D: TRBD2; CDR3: CASSPPSGRYYRHNEQFF; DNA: TGTGCCAGCAGCCCTCCTAGCGGCCGATATTACAGGCACAATGAGCAGTTCTTC
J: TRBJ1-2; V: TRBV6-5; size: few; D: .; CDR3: CASSYSTGGDYGYTF; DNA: TGTGCCAGCAGTTACTCGACCGGGGGCGACTATGGCTACACCTTC
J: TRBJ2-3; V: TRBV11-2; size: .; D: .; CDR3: CASSRGGDRVPTDTQYF; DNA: TGTGCCAGCAGCCGCGGGGGGGACAGGGTGCCCACAGATACGCAGTATTTT
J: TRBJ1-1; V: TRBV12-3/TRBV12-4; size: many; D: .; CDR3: CASSRRWPEAFF; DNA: TGTGCCAGCAGTAGAAGATGGCCTGAAGCTTTCTTT
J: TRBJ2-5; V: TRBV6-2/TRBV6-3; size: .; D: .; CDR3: CASTNSGSETQYF; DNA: TGTGCCAGCACCAACTCCGGGTCAGAGACCCAGTACTTC
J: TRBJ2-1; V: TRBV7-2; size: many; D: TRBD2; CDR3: CASSLVPAGGPGEQFF; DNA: TGTGCCAGCAGCTTAGTCCCCGCGGGAGGGCCGGGGGAGCAGTTCTTC
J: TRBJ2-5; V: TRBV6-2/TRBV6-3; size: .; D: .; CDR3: CASSYPREKETQYF; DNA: TGTGCCAGCAGTTACCCCAGGGAGAAAGAGACCCAGTACTTC
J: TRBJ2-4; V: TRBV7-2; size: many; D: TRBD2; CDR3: CASSLALAGGRAKNIQYF; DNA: TGTGCCAGCAGCTTAGCCCTAGCGGGAGGGCGAGCCAAAAACATTCAGTACTTC
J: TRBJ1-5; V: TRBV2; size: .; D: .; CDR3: CASSEGEGNQPQHF; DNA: TGTGCCAGCAGTGAAGGGGAGGGCAATCAGCCCCAGCATTTT
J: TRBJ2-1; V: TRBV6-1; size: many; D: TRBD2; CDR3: CASGRGSGSLNEQFF; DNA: TGTGCCAGCGGGAGGGGGAGCGGGAGCCTCAATGAGCAGTTCTTC
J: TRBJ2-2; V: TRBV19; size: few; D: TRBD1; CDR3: CASSMGQGAKTGELFF; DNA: TGTGCCAGTAGTATGGGACAGGGGGCGAAAACCGGGGAGCTGTTTTTT
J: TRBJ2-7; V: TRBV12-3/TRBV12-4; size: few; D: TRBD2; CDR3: CASSPTSGRGEQYF; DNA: TGTGCCAGCAGCCCTACTAGCGGGAGGGGCGAGCAGTACTTC
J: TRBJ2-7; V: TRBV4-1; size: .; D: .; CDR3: CASSQDTILALSSYEQYF; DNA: TGCGCCAGCAGCCAAGATACCATTCTAGCTCTGAGCTCCTACGAGCAGTACTTC
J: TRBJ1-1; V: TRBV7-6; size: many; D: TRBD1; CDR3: CASSSDRENTEAFF; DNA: TGTGCCAGCAGCTCGGACAGGGAGAACACTGAAGCTTTCTTT
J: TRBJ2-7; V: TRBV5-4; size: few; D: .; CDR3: CASRIESQDVVEQYF; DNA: TGTGCCAGCAGGATTGAATCGCAGGACGTGGTCGAGCAGTACTTC
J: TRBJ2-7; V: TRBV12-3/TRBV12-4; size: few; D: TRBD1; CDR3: CASSLGTGWEQYF; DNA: TGTGCCAGCAGTTTAGGGACAGGGTGGGAGCAGTACTTC
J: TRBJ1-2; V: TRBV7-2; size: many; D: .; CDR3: CASSSRRQTEANYGYTF; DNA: TGTGCCAGCAGCTCCCGCCGACAGACGGAAGCTAACTATGGCTACACCTTC
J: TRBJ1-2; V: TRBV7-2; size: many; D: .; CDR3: CASSLGPSPVNYGYTF; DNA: TGTGCCAGCAGCTTAGGCCCCTCCCCCGTCAACTATGGCTACACCTTC
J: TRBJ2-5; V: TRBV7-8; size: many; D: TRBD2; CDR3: CASSPGTSGRAQETQYF; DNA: TGTGCCAGCAGCCCTGGGACTAGCGGGAGGGCCCAGGAGACCCAGTACTTC
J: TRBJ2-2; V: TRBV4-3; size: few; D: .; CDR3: CASSQDLGGLSNTGELFF; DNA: TGCGCCAGCAGCCAAGATCTGGGAGGCCTATCGAACACCGGGGAGCTGTTTTTT
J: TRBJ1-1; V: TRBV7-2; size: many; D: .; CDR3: CASSAQGGTEAFF; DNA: TGTGCCAGCAGCGCTCAGGGTGGAACTGAAGCTTTCTTT
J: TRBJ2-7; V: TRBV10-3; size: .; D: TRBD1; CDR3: CAISDPAQTGSYEQYF; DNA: TGTGCCATCAGTGACCCCGCTCAGACAGGGTCCTACGAGCAGTACTTC
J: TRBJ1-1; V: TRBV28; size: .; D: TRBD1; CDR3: CASTGGAYTEAFF; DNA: TGTGCCAGTACAGGGGGCGCATACACTGAAGCTTTCTTT
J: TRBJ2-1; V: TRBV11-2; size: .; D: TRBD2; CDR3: CASSLARLAGEQFF; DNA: TGTGCCAGCAGCTTAGCCCGACTAGCAGGTGAGCAGTTCTTC